The 27 T cell receptor beta chains below were found in one sample sequenced in a study of blood T cells in healthy people across ages. Next came a second PCR, run for about 6 to 12 cycles, which used a sample-barcoded 5' primer along with a J-beta primer mix. TCRdb processed the 5' RACE reads anew with MiXCR; each CDR3 protein has one entry. This sample has about 1.6 million distinct CDR3 sequences; 34% occur once, and the top ten carry about 11%. Sequenced: blood. The source is a woman in her 30s in good health.

In this sample, this clonotype turned up a few times. This CDR3 reads CASRFTEVGEQFF. The DNA of the CDR3 is TGCGCCAGCAGGTTTACGGAAGTGGGTGAGCAGTTCTTC. The chain uses TRBV5-1 and TRBJ2-1; no clear D gene. Per germline, CDR1 SGHRS and CDR2 YFSETQ. CDR3 length equals 13 residues. Trimming removed 5 bases from V and 9 bases from J, with 15 bases in between.

This chain links TRBV6-1 with TRBJ2-1; 9 bases fit TRBD2. With V trimmed by 7 bases and J by 6 bases, 7 bases remained unmatched. CDR1 MNHNS and CDR2 SASEGT come from the germline V gene. This CDR3 has 14 amino acids. CDR3 nucleotide sequence: TGTGCCAGCATAGGCGGGGGGGCGAGCAATGAGCAGTTCTTC. The encoded protein is CASIGGGASNEQFF.

For the CDR3, the DNA is TGCGCCAGCAGGAACAACAGGGCTAGGATTAATAATTCACCCCTCCACTTT. Its translation: CASRNNRARINNSPLHF. This chain links TRBV4-1 with TRBJ1-6; D perhaps matches TRBD1 (6 bases). Germline CDR1 reads MGHRA; CDR2 reads YSYEKL. The ends were cut back, 6 bases at V and 5 bases at J, with 20 bases in the middle. CDR3 length: 17 amino acids.

Concerning this clonotype: This sequence may be a read error, since a much larger clone differs from it by one base. The chain is built from TRBV10-3 and TRBJ2-5; D might be TRBD1 (6 bases). CDR1 is ENHRY and CDR2 is SYGVKD in the germline V gene. CDR3 length: 16 amino acids. The ends were cut back, 10 bases at V and 5 bases at J, with 26 bases in the middle. The CDR3 bases are TGTGCCACCACGACTACTCCAGGGGAGAGGCGGGAGACCCAGTACTTC. Amino acids: CATTTTPGERRETQYF.

The chain recombines TRBV20-1 with TRBJ2-1; D may be TRBD2 (7 bases). Germline-derived CDR1 and CDR2 are DFQATT and SNEGSKA (reference sequence). The V gene lost 5 bases and the J gene lost 1 base, with 18 bases spanning the gap. The length of the CDR3 is 16 residues. CDR3 DNA: TGCAGTGCTTTCGACGGGGGGCGGGGGTCCTACAATGAGCAGTTCTTC. Translated, it gives CSAFDGGRGSYNEQFF.

This clonotype was seen only a few times. This sequence joins TRBV20-1 and TRBJ1-1, with 7 bases aligning to TRBD1. Unmatched junction bases numbered 5, after V lost 6 bases and J lost 7 bases. The CDR3 totals 11 residues. Germline loops: CDR1 DFQATT, CDR2 SNEGSKA (reference sequence). The CDR3 DNA reads TGCAGTGCCTCCCAGGGGGGTGAAGCTTTCTTT. This sequence encodes CSASQGGEAFF.

With respect to this clonotype: A much larger clone is a single base away; this may be a read error. J is TRBJ1-2 and V is TRBV7-9; D is unresolved. V dropped 1 base and J dropped 0 bases, with 12 bases sitting between them. In germline, CDR1 is SEHNR, CDR2 FQNEAQ (reference sequence). This CDR3 is 16 amino acids long. The CDR3 loop is CASSLGRDTANYGYTF. As DNA, the CDR3 is TGTGCCAGCAGCTTAGGGCGTGACACAGCTAACTATGGCTACACCTTC.

The sample holds a few counts of this clonotype. CDR3: CASSPVPQGPTYGYTF. The CDR3 DNA is TGTGCCAGCAGCCCGGTACCACAGGGGCCCACCTATGGCTACACCTTC. The J gene is TRBJ1-2, the V gene TRBV7-9, with TRBD1 identical over 7 bases. Germline CDR1 reads SEHNR; CDR2 reads FQNEAQ (reference sequence). The V segment lost 5 bases and the J segment 4 bases; nucleotides outside the gene matches: 13. The CDR3 has 16 amino acids.

This clonotype has only a few counts. The gene calls are TRBV15 and TRBJ2-7; D ambiguous. CDR1 and CDR2 from the germline V gene are LNHNV and YYDKDF (reference sequence). The V end was cut by 5 bases, the J end by 0 bases, with 11 bases between. This CDR3 spans 14 amino acids. CDR3 coding DNA: TGTGCCACCAGCTTTCAGACGAGCTCCTACGAGCAGTACTTC. Protein sequence: CATSFQTSSYEQYF.

V is TRBV5-1 and J is TRBJ2-1, with 8 bases that match TRBD1. The germline gives CDR1 SGHRS, CDR2 YFSETQ. The CDR3 totals 14 residues. Germline trimming cut 4 bases from V and 8 bases from J; bases unmatched to any gene: 8. The CDR3 DNA reads TGCGCCAGCAGCGTGGACAGGGTAGGCGATGAGCAGTTCTTC. It yields the protein CASSVDRVGDEQFF.

This rearrangement joins TRBV7-2 to TRBJ2-7; D is uncertain. V was trimmed by 5 bases and J by 1 base, leaving 12 bases between them. Germline lookup yields CDR1 SGHTA and CDR2 FQGNSA. The CDR3 is made up of 14 amino acids. For the CDR3, the DNA is TGTGCCAGCAGCGACCGACCAAATTCCTACGAGCAGTACTTC. It yields the protein CASSDRPNSYEQYF.

As for this clonotype: A read error may account for a junction end that differs from germline. V and J are TRBV18 and TRBJ2-7; 7 nucleotides align to TRBD2. The V gene's germline CDR1 is KGHSH and CDR2 LQKENI. CDR3 size: 12 residues. The CDR3 spells CVSSPGGGEQYF. The CDR3 nucleotides are TGTGTCAGCTCACCGGGGGGTGGCGAGCAGTACTTC.

The sample holds a few counts of this clonotype. At one boundary the junction diverges from the germline segment, which might be a read error. The chain has TRBV10-3 and TRBJ1-1; D unclear. Germline CDR1 is ENHRY and CDR2 is SYGVKD. The CDR3 extends over 15 amino acids. CDR3 protein: CTISEWSAGGTEAFF. The CDR3 region has the DNA TGTACCATCAGTGAGTGGAGCGCGGGCGGCACTGAAGCTTTCTTT.

This clonotype was seen a few times. The V call is TRBV4-1, the J call TRBJ2-3, with D perhaps matching TRBD1 (6 bases). The germline V gene encodes CDR1 MGHRA and CDR2 YSYEKL. V gave up 1 base and J gave up 6 bases, with 17 bases separating them. The CDR3 extends over 16 amino acids. The CDR3 nucleotides read TGCGCCAGCAGCCAAGGAAATGGGTGGGGACACGATACGCAGTATTTT. This codes for CASSQGNGWGHDTQYF.

This clonotype was observed a few times. The chain joins TRBV11-2 to TRBJ1-2; D might be TRBD1 (5 bases). Trimming shortened V by 0 bases and J by 8 bases, and 19 bases separated the two germline ends. The CDR3 has 16 amino acids. Germline CDR1 SGHAT, CDR2 FQNNGV. CDR3 region: CASSLDPAAGSSGYTF. DNA of the CDR3: TGTGCCAGCAGCTTAGACCCCGCGGCAGGGAGTTCCGGCTACACCTTC.

Many counts were recorded for this clonotype. The rearrangement joins TRBV6-2 or TRBV6-3 to TRBJ2-3, with D uncertain. In germline, CDR1 is MNHEY, CDR2 SVGEGT. Trimming pared 2 bases from V and 4 bases from J, leaving 4 bases between. This CDR3 contains 12 residues. In DNA form, the CDR3 reads TGTGCCAGCAGTTACGGACCAGATACGCAGTATTTT. Translated: CASSYGPDTQYF.

The V and J genes are TRBV5-1 and TRBJ2-3; TRBD2 matches at 7 bases. The V gene's germline CDR1 is SGHRS and CDR2 YFSETQ. This CDR3 has 16 residues. With V trimmed by 1 base and J by 2 bases, 7 bases remained unmatched. The CDR3 region is CASSLLGGGYTDTQYF. The CDR3 DNA reads TGCGCCAGCAGCTTGTTGGGCGGGGGATACACAGATACGCAGTATTTT.

The sample holds a few counts of this clonotype. The chain has TRBV6-2 or TRBV6-3 and TRBJ2-3; D remains unclear. This CDR3 has 12 residues. V lost 6 bases and J 4 bases, leaving 8 bases between the germline ends. The germline V gene encodes CDR1 MNHEY and CDR2 SVGEGT. In DNA form, the CDR3 reads TGTGCCAGCAGAACAAGCCCAGATACGCAGTATTTT. Translation gives CASRTSPDTQYF.

This clonotype was detected only a few times. This sequence joins TRBV27 and TRBJ1-5, with D possibly being TRBD1 (6 bases). Looked up from germline, CDR1 is MNHEY and CDR2 is SMNVEV (reference sequence). The V gene lost 10 bases and the J gene lost 0 bases, with 22 bases spanning the gap. The length of the CDR3 is 17 residues. The CDR3 protein is CATKQGRDPYSNQPQHF. The CDR3 DNA follows: TGTGCCACCAAACAGGGAAGGGACCCTTATAGCAATCAGCCCCAGCATTTT.

In its sample, this clonotype was seen a few times. V and J are TRBV5-1 and TRBJ2-1; a weak D match, TRBD1 (5 bases). V was clipped by 2 bases and J by 7 bases, with 16 bases between them. Germline V CDR1 and CDR2: SGHRS, YFSETQ. This CDR3 region has 15 residues. The CDR3 DNA reads as TGCGCCAGCAGCTTAACAGGCCCTATAGAGAATGAGCAGTTCTTC. Protein sequence: CASSLTGPIENEQFF.

This chain joins TRBV20-1 and TRBJ1-6; D gene unclear. This CDR3 has 13 amino acids. V shed 2 bases and J shed 7 bases, with 9 bases lying between them. Germline V gives CDR1 DFQATT, CDR2 SNEGSKA (reference sequence). CDR3 sequence: CSARPTSNSPLHF. CDR3 nucleotide sequence: TGCAGTGCTAGACCGACAAGCAATTCACCCCTCCACTTT.

The chain couples TRBV7-9 to TRBJ2-3, with D perhaps TRBD2 (6 bases). The CDR3 is made up of 16 amino acids. V was pared by 5 bases and J by 2 bases, with 17 bases between. Germline values: CDR1 SEHNR, CDR2 FQNEAQ (reference sequence). CDR3 region: CASSDAGGADTDTQYF. The CDR3 DNA reads as TGTGCCAGCAGCGACGCCGGCGGGGCTGACACAGATACGCAGTATTTT.

This clonotype was detected many times. This rearrangement joins TRBV5-6 to TRBJ2-3; D is perhaps TRBD2 (5 bases). The CDR3 loop spans 15 amino acids. CDR1 SGHDT and CDR2 YYEEEE come from the germline V gene. Trimming pared 1 base from V and 5 bases from J, leaving 14 bases between. The CDR3 here is CASSLFRGTEDTQYF. The CDR3 DNA is TGTGCCAGCAGCTTGTTCCGGGGTACTGAAGATACGCAGTATTTT.

The CDR3 coding sequence is TGCGCCAGCAGCCAATGGGGCAGGGGGTATGAAAAACTGTTTTTT. Its translation is CASSQWGRGYEKLFF. The chain is built from TRBV4-1 and TRBJ1-4; TRBD1 agrees at 7 bases. The CDR3 has 15 amino acids. V trimming: 2 bases; J trimming: 6 bases; junction bases outside the gene matches: 6. Germline CDR1 is MGHRA and CDR2 is YSYEKL.

The chain uses TRBV5-1 and TRBJ2-7; D might be TRBD2 (5 bases). V shed 0 bases and J shed 3 bases, with 10 bases lying between them. Germline V lookup: CDR1 SGHRS, CDR2 YFSETQ. The CDR3 length is 14 residues. In DNA, the CDR3 is TGCGCCAGCAGCTTGGAACGGGGAAACTACGAGCAGTACTTC. This translates into CASSLERGNYEQYF.

V gene TRBV29-1 combines with J gene TRBJ1-1; maybe TRBD1 (6 bases). V was pared by 5 bases and J by 1 base, with 14 bases between. This CDR3 spans 14 amino acids. Germline lookup yields CDR1 SQVTM and CDR2 ANQGSEA. The CDR3 is CSVIYRDKNTEAFF. The CDR3 nucleotides read TGCAGCGTTATCTACCGGGACAAGAACACTGAAGCTTTCTTT.

This clonotype was observed a few times. CDR3 sequence (DNA): TGTGCCAGCAGATCGACAGGGAAGACCTCAGGGTCCTACGAGCAGTACTTC. It yields the protein CASRSTGKTSGSYEQYF. The gene calls are TRBV12-3 or TRBV12-4 and TRBJ2-7; 7 positions agree with TRBD1. The V gene end was trimmed by 6 bases and the J gene end by 1 base; junction bases not matched to a gene: 15. This CDR3 has 17 residues.